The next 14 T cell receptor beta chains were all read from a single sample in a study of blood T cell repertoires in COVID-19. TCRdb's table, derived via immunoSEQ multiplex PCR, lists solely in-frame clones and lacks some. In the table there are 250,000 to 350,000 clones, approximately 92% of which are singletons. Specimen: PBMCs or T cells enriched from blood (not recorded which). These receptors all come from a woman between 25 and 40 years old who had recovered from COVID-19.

CDR3 bases: TGTGCCAGCAGCTTGACAGGGGCTAGCACAGATACGCAGTATTTT. It encodes CASSLTGASTDTQYF. The gene calls are TRBV7-3 and TRBJ2-3, with TRBD1 matching 8 bases. V dropped 3 bases and J dropped 0; count of bases not matched to a gene: 2. Germline CDR1 is SGHTA and CDR2 is FQGTGA. This CDR3 is 15 amino acids long.

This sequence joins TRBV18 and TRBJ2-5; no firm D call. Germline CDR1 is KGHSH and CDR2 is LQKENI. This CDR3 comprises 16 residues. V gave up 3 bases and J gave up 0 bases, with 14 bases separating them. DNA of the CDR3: TGTGCCAGCTCACCGGCTCCACCCCACCACCAAGAGACCCAGTACTTC. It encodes CASSPAPPHHQETQYF.

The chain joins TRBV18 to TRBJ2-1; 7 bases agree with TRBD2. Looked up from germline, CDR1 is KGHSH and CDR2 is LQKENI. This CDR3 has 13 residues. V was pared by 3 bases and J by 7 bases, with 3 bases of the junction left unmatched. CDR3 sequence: CASSPGGTNEQFF. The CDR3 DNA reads TGTGCCAGCTCACCGGGAGGGACTAATGAGCAGTTCTTC.

This chain's CDR3 is CASSDSGGGINEQFF. CDR3 nucleotide sequence: TGTGCCAGCAGCGATAGCGGGGGAGGCATCAATGAGCAGTTCTTC. The V call is TRBV9, the J call TRBJ2-1, with 9 bases lining up with TRBD2. V gave up 3 bases and J gave up 6 bases; unmatched junction bases: 7. Germline-derived CDR1 and CDR2 are SGDLS and YYNGEE. There are 15 residues in the CDR3.

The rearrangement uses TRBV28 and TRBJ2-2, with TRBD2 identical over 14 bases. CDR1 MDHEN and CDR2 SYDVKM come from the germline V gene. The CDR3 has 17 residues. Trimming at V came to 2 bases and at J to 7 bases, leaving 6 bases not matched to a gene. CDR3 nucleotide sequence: TGTGCCAGCAGTTTACCGGGACTAGCGGGAGATGGCGGGGAGCTGTTTTTT. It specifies CASSLPGLAGDGGELFF.

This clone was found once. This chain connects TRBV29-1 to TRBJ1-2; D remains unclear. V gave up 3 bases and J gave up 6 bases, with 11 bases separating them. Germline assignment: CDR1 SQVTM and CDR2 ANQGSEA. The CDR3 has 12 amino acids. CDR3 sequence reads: CSVEWGGHGYTF. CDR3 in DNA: TGCAGCGTTGAGTGGGGAGGACATGGCTACACCTTC.

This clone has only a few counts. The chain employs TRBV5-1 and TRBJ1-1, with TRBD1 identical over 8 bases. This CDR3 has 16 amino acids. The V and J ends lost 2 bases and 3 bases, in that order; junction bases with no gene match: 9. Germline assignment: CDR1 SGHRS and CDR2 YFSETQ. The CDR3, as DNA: TGCGCCAGCAGCTTTTTCCTCAGGGGGCCGGACACTGAAGCTTTCTTT. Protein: CASSFFLRGPDTEAFF.

The CDR3 is CASSNSGSRFNEQFF. The CDR3 DNA reads TGTGCCAGCAGCAATAGCGGGAGTAGGTTCAATGAGCAGTTCTTC. The genes are TRBV7-2 and TRBJ2-1; 9 bases fit TRBD2. Germline assignment: CDR1 SGHTA and CDR2 FQGNSA. Germline trimming cut 5 bases from V and 6 bases from J; bases unmatched to any gene: 8. This CDR3 has 15 amino acids.

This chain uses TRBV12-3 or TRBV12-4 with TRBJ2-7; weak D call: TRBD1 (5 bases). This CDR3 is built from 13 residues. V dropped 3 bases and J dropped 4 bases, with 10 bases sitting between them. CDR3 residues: CASSFAGKYEQYF. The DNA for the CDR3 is TGTGCCAGCAGTTTCGCAGGGAAGTACGAGCAGTACTTC.

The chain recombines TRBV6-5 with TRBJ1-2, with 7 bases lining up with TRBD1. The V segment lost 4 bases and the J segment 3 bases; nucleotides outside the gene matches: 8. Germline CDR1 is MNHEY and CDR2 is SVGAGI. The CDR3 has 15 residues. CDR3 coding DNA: TGTGCCAGCAGTTTACAGGGGCCGGTTTACTATGGCTACACCTTC. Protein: CASSLQGPVYYGYTF.

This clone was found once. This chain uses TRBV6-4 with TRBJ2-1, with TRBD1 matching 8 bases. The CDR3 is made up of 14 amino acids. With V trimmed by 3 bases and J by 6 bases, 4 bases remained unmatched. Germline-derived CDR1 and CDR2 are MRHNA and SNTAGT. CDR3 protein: CASSETTGGNEQFF. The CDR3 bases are TGTGCCAGCAGTGAAACTACAGGGGGCAATGAGCAGTTCTTC.

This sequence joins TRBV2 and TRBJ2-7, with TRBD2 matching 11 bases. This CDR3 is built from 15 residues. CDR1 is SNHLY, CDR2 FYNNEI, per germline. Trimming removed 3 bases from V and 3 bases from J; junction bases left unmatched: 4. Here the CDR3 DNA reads TGTGCCAGCAGTGATTCACTAGCGGGAGTCTACGAGCAGTACTTC. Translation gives CASSDSLAGVYEQYF. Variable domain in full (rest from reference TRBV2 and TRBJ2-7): EPEVTQTPSHQVTQMGQEVILRCVPISNHLYFYWYRQILGQKVEFLVSFYNNEISEKSEIFDDQFSVERPDGSNFTLKIRSTKLEDSAMYFCASSDSLAGVYEQYFGPGTRLTVT.

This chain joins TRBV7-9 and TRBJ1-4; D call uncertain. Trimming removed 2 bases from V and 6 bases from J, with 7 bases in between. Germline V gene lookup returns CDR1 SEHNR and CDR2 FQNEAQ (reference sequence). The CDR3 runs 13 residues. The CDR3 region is CASSLPGYEKLFF. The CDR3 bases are TGTGCCAGCAGCTTACCGGGTTATGAAAAACTGTTTTTT.

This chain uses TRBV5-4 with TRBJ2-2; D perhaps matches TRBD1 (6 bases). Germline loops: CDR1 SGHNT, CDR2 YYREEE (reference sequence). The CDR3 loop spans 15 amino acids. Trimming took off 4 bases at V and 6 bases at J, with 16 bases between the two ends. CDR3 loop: CASSPPGTFAGELFF. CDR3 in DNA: TGTGCCAGCAGCCCCCCGGGGACATTTGCCGGGGAGCTGTTTTTT.